These 8 T cell receptor beta chains were sequenced from one sample in a study of OX40 agonist ivuxolimab in advanced cancers. TCRdb's table, derived via immunoSEQ multiplex PCR, lists solely in-frame clones and lacks some. The table has about 73,000 clones, 80% to 95% seen once. The sample in question was CD4+ or CD8+ T cells sorted from blood, obtained in a trial of the OX40 agonist ivuxolimab. These receptors all stem from an adult with an advanced solid tumor such as melanoma, head and neck, liver or kidney cancer.

The chain couples TRBV28 to TRBJ2-1; either TRBD1 or TRBD2 may fit D (6 bases each). V was trimmed by 4 bases and J by 5 bases, leaving 18 bases between them. CDR3 length: 16 residues. Germline CDR1 reads MDHEN; CDR2 reads SYDVKM. The CDR3 loop reads CASSYGRGAANNEQFF. CDR3 sequence (DNA): TGTGCCAGCAGTTACGGAAGGGGGGCTGCAAACAATGAGCAGTTCTTC. Drawing the rest from reference TRBV28 and TRBJ2-1, the complete variable domain is DVKVTQSSRYLVKRTGEKVFLECVQDMDHENMFWYRQDPGLGLRLIYFSYDVKMKEKGDIPEGYSVSREKKERFSLILESASTNQTSMYLCASSYGRGAANNEQFFGPGTRLTVL.

This rearrangement joins TRBV6-1 to TRBJ1-6; D remains unclear. This CDR3 spans 14 amino acids. Germline CDR1 and CDR2: MNHNS and SASEGT. Trimming stripped 9 bases from V and 0 bases from J, with 9 bases between. For the CDR3, the DNA is TGTGCCAGTGGGGAGAGCTCCTATAATTCACCCCTCCACTTT. Its protein is CASGESSYNSPLHF.

As for this clone: A read error may account for a junction end that differs from germline. J is TRBJ2-1 and V is TRBV7-7; D possibly corresponds to TRBD1 (5 bases). Germline V gene data show CDR1 as SSHAT and CDR2 as FNYEAQ (reference sequence). This CDR3 spans 13 amino acids. The CDR3 reads CASSLAGRNEQFF. The CDR3 bases are TGTGCTAGCAGCTTAGCAGGGCGTAATGAGCAGTTCTTC.

V gene TRBV25-1 combines with J gene TRBJ1-3; 9 nucleotides agree with TRBD1. Trimming took 9 bases from V and 5 from J; bases not matched to a gene: 5. The germline CDR1 and CDR2 sequences are MGHDK and SYGVNS. The CDR3 length is 13 residues. CDR3 residues: CARTDRGRNTIYF. The CDR3 DNA is TGTGCCAGAACGGACAGGGGCAGAAACACCATATATTTT.

The chain has TRBV7-2 and TRBJ2-6, with 10 bases identical to TRBD1. The V segment lost 2 bases and the J segment 2 bases; nucleotides outside the gene matches: 6. This CDR3 has 18 amino acids. Germline CDR1 and CDR2: SGHTA and FQGNSA. In nucleotides, the CDR3 is TGTGCCAGCAGCTTAAATCCCGGGACAGGGGCTGGGGCCAACGTCCTGACTTTC. As protein: CASSLNPGTGAGANVLTF.

V gene TRBV29-1 combines with J gene TRBJ2-1; unclear D gene. This CDR3 comprises 16 residues. V shed 3 bases and J shed 0 bases, with 15 bases lying between them. Germline V gives CDR1 SQVTM, CDR2 ANQGSEA. CDR3 nucleotide sequence: TGCAGCGTTGATCACCTATCTCTGAGCTCCTACAATGAGCAGTTCTTC. Its protein is CSVDHLSLSSYNEQFF.

This clone was observed a handful of times. The gene calls are TRBV7-2 and TRBJ1-1; D might be TRBD1 (5 bases). V was trimmed by 5 bases and J by 11 bases, leaving 27 bases between them. Germline values: CDR1 SGHTA, CDR2 FQGNSA. The CDR3 extends over 16 amino acids. The CDR3 loop is CASSPEGRLGHGRAFF. CDR3 nucleotides: TGTGCCAGCAGCCCTGAGGGGCGGTTAGGCCACGGCCGCGCTTTCTTT.

The CDR3 loop reads CASSYGEGSGSPLHF. The CDR3 DNA reads TGTGCCAGCAGTTATGGGGAGGGCTCGGGTTCACCCCTCCACTTT. The chain joins TRBV6-5 to TRBJ1-6, with D unresolved. Per the germline V gene, CDR1 is MNHEY and CDR2 is SVGAGI. The CDR3 sequence is 15 residues long. Trimming took 3 bases from V and 9 from J, leaving 15 bases between them.